What follows describes a single T cell receptor beta chain. Antigen unknown. This sample was taken from a study of cytomegalovirus exposure and HLA in healthy donors. As for the study in general: Assignment to the Caucasian-associated ancestry cluster applied to roughly 80% of the approximately 380 genotyped donors.

General study results and limits: Reports indicated that the classifier achieved high specificity and sensitivity in diagnosing cytomegalovirus status.

The PCR was carried out with 60 Vbeta primers and 13 Jbeta primers. Libraries were prepared by immunoSEQ multiplex PCR; TCRdb keeps only in-frame clonotypes and omits some of them. The data show 150,000 to 200,000 clones, roughly 73% seen once. Donors showed nominal health when sampled, although they likely had unrecorded immune exposures. The CDR3 spans 13 residues. CDR1 and CDR2 from the germline V gene are GTSNPN and SVGIG (reference sequence). The V gene lost 5 bases and the J gene lost 6 bases, with 16 bases spanning the gap. Input material: PBMCs. This sequence originates from a female donor in good health and CMV-seronegative. V and J are TRBV30 and TRBJ1-2; D perhaps matches TRBD1 (5 bases). CDR3 DNA: TGTGCCTGGGCCCCCGACAGTCCAAATGGCTACACCTTC. Protein product: CAWAPDSPNGYTF.